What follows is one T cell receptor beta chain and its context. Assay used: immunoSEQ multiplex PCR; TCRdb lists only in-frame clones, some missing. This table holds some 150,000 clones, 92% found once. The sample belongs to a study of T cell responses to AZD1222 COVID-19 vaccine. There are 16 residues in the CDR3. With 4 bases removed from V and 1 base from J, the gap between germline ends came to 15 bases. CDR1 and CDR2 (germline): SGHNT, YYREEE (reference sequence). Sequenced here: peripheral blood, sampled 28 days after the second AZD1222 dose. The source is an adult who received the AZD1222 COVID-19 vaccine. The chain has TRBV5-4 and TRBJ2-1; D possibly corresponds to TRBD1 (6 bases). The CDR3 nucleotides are TGTGCCAGCAGCCCTGGGTGGCAGGGGTCCTACAATGAGCAGTTCTTC. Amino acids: CASSPGWQGSYNEQFF. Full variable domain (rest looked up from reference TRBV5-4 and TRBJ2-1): ETGVTQSPTHLIKTRGQQVTLRCSSQSGHNTVSWYQQALGQGPQFIFQYYREEENGRGNFPPRFSGLQFPNYSSELNVNALELDDSALYLCASSPGWQGSYNEQFFGPGTRLTVL.